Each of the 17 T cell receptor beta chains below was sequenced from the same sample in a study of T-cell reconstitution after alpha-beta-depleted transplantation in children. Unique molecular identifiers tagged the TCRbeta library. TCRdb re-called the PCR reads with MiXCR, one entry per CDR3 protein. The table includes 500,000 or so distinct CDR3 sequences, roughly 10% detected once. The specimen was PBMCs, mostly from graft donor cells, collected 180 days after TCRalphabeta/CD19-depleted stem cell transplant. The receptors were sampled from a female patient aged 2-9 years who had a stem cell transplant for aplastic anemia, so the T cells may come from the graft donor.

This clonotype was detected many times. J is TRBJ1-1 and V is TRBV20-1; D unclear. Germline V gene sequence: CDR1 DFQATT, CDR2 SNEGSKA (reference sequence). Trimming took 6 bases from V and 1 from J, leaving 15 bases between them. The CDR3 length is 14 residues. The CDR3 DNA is TGCAGTGCCCGAGCGGCAGCGGGGAACACTGAAGCTTTCTTT. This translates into CSARAAAGNTEAFF.

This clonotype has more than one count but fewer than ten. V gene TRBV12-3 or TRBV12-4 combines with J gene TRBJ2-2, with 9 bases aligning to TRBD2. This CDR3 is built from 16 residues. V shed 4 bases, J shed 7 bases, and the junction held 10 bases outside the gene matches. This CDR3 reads CASSSWREGSSGELFF. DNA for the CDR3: TGTGCCAGCAGTTCTTGGCGGGAGGGATCAAGCGGGGAGCTGTTTTTT.

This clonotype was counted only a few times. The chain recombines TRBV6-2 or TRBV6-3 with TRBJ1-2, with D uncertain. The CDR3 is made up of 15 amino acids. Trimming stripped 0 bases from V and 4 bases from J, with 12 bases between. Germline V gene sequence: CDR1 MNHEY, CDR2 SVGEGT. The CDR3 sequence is CASSYSKVRGYGYTF. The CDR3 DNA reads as TGTGCCAGCAGTTACTCGAAGGTCCGCGGCTATGGCTACACCTTC.

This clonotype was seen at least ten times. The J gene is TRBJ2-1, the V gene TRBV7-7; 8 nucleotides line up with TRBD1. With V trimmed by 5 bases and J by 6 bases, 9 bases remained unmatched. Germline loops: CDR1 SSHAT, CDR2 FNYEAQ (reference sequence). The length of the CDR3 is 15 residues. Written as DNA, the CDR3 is TGTGCCAGCAGCAAGGATAGGACAGGGTCCAATGAGCAGTTCTTC. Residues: CASSKDRTGSNEQFF. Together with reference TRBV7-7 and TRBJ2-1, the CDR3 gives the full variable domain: GAGVSQSPRYKVTKRGQDVTLRCDPISSHATLYWYQQALGQGPEFLTYFNYEAQPDKSGLPSDRFSAERPEGSISTLTIQRTEQRDSAMYRCASSKDRTGSNEQFFGPGTRLTVL.

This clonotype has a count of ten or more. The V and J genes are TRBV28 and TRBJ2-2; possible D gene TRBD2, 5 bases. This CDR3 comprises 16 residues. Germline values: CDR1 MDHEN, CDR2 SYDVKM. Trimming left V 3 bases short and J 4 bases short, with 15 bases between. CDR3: CASSFYPYSGTGELFF. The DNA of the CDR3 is TGTGCCAGCAGTTTCTATCCTTACAGCGGCACCGGGGAGCTGTTTTTT.

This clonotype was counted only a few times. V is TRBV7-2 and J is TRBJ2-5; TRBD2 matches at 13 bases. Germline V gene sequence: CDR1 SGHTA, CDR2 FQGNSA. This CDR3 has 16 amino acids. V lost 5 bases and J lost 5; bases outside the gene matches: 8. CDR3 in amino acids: CASSPTSGRAGETQYF. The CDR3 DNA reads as TGTGCCAGCAGCCCCACTAGCGGGAGGGCGGGGGAGACCCAGTACTTC.

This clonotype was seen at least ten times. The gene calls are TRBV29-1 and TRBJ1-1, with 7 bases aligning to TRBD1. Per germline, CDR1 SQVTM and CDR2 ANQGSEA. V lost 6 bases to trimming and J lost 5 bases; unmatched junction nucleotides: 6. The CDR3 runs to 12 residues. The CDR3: CSVSSGGTEAFF. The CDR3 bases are TGCAGCGTCTCGTCAGGGGGGACTGAAGCTTTCTTT.

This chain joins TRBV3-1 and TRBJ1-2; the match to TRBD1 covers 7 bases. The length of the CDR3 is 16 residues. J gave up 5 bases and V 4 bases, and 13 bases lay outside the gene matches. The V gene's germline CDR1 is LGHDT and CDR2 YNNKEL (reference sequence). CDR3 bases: TGTGCCAGCAGCCTCCGTCCCGGGACAGAGCTTTATGGCTACACCTTC. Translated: CASSLRPGTELYGYTF.

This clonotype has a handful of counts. The CDR3 DNA sequence: TGTGCCAGCAGCCAAGATCACGAAATCCGGGGAAGAGGTCCCCAGTACTTC. Translation gives CASSQDHEIRGRGPQYF. The chain is built from TRBV4-2 and TRBJ2-5, with D possibly being TRBD2 (5 bases). Per germline, CDR1 LGHNA and CDR2 YNFKEQ. V lost 0 bases and J lost 9, with 23 bases in between. The length of the CDR3 is 17 residues.

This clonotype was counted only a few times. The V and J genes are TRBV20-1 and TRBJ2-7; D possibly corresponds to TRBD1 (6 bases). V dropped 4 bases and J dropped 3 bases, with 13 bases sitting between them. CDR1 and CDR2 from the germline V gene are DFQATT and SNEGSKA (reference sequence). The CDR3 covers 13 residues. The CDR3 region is CSATLDRIYEQYF. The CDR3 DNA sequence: TGCAGTGCTACCTTGGACAGAATCTACGAGCAGTACTTC.

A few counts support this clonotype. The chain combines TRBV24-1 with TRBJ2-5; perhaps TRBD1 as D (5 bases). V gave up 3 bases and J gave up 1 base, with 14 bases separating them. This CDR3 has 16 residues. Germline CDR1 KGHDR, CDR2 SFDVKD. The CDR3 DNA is TGTGCCACCAGTGATCGGACACCATCCTCCCAAGAGACCCAGTACTTC. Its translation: CATSDRTPSSQETQYF.

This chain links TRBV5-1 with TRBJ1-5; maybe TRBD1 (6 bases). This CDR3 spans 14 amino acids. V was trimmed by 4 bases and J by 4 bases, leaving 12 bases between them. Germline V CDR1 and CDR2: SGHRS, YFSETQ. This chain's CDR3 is CASSNQGSNQPQHF. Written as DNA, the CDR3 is TGCGCCAGCAGCAACCAGGGGTCTAATCAGCCCCAGCATTTT.

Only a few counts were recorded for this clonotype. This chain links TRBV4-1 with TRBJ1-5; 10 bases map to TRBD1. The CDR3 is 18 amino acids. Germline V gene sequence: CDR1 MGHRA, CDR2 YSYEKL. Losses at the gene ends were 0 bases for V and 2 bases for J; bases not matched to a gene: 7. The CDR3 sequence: CASSQEKWDRGGNQPQHF. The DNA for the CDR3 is TGCGCCAGCAGCCAAGAAAAATGGGACAGGGGCGGCAATCAGCCCCAGCATTTT.

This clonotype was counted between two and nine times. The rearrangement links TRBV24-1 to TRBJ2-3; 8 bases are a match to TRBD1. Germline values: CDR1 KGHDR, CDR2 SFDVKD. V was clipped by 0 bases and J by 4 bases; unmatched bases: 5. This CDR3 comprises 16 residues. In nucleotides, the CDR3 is TGTGCCACCAGTGATTTGGGCAGGGGGCGTGCAGATACGCAGTATTTT. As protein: CATSDLGRGRADTQYF.

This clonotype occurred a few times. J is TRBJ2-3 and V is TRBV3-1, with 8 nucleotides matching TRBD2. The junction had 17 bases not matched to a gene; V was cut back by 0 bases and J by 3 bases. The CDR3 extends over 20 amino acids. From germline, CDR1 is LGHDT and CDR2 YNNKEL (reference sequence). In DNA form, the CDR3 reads TGTGCCAGCAGCCAAGAATCGCCAGGGTGGAGCGGGAGTCGTACAGATACGCAGTATTTT. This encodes CASSQESPGWSGSRTDTQYF.

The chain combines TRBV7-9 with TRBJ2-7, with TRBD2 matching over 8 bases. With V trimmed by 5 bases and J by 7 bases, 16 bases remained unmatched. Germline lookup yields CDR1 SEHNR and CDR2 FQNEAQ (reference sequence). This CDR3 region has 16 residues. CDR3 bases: TGTGCCAGCAGCCTCTCCACGGGCCGGGGGGGAGGTGAGCAGTACGTC. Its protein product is CASSLSTGRGGGEQYV.

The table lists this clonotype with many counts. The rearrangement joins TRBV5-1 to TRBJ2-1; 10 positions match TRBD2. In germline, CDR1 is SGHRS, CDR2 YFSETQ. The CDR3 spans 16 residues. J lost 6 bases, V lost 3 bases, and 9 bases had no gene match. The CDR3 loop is CASSSQAGGVVNEQFF. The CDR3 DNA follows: TGCGCCAGCAGCTCCCAAGCGGGAGGGGTTGTCAATGAGCAGTTCTTC.